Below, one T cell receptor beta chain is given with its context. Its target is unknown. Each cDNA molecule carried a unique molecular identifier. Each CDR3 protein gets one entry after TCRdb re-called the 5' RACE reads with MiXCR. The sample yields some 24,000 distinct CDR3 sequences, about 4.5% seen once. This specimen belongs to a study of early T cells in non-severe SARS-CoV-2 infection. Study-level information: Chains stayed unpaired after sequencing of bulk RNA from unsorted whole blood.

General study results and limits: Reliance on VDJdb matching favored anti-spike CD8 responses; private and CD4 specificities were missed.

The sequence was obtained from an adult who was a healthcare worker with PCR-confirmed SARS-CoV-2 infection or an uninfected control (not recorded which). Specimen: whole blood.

The CDR3 protein is CASSQDRQAFSGANVLTF. The CDR3 DNA follows: TGCGCCAGCAGCCAAGATAGGCAGGCCTTCTCTGGGGCCAACGTCCTGACTTTC. The rearrangement links TRBV4-1 to TRBJ2-6, with D uncertain. The CDR3 contains 18 residues. V lost 0 bases, J lost 0 bases, and 12 bases lay in between. Germline lookup yields CDR1 MGHRA and CDR2 YSYEKL.